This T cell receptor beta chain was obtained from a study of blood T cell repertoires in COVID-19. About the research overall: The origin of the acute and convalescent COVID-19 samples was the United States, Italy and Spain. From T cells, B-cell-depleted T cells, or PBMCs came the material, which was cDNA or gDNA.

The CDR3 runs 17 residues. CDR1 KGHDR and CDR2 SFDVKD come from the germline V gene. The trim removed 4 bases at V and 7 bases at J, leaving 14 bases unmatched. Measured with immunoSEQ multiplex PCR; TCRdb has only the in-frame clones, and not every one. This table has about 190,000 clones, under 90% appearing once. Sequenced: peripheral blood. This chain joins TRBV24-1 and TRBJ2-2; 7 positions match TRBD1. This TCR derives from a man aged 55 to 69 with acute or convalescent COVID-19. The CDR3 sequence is CATSERPGQMGHGELFF. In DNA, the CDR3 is TGTGCCACCAGTGAGCGCCCGGGACAGATGGGGCACGGGGAGCTGTTTTTT.